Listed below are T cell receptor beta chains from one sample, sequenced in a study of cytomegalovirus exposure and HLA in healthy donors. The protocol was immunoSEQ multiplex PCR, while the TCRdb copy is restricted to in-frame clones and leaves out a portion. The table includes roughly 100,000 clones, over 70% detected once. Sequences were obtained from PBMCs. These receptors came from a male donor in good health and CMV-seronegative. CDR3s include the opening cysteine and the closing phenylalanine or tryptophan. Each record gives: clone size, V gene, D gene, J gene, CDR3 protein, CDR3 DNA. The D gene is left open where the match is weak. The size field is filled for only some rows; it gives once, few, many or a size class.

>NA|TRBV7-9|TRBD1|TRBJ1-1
CASSLLTGANTEAFF
TGTGCCAGCAGCCTATTGACAGGGGCGAACACTGAAGCTTTCTTT
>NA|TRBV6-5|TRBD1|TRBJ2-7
CASSYDRTGAYEQYF
TGTGCCAGCAGTTACGATCGGACAGGGGCCTACGAGCAGTACTTC
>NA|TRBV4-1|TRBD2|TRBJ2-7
CASSHAGLAGGYEQYF
TGCGCCAGCAGCCACGCGGGACTAGCGGGAGGGTACGAGCAGTACTTC
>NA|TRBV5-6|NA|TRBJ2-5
CASSLAETQYF
TGTGCCAGCAGCTTGGCGGAGACCCAGTACTTC
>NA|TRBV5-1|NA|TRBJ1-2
CASSLGQYGYTF
TGCGCCAGCAGCTTGGGTCAGTATGGCTACACCTTC
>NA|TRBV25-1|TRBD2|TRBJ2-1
CASSDWGGLAGGREQFF
TGTGCCAGCAGTGACTGGGGAGGACTAGCGGGAGGGAGGGAGCAGTTCTTC
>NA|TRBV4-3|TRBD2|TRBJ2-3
CASSQEGLAGGPWGTDTQYF
TGCGCCAGCAGCCAAGAGGGACTAGCGGGAGGGCCCTGGGGCACAGATACGCAGTATTTT
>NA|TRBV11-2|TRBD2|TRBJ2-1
CASSLAGGSYNEQFF
TGTGCCAGCAGCTTAGCGGGAGGCTCCTACAATGAGCAGTTCTTC
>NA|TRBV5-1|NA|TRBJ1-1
CASSSPGQGKITEAFF
TGCGCCAGCAGCTCCCCCGGTCAGGGGAAAATCACTGAAGCTTTCTTT
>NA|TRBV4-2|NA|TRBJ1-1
CASSQGSTRTEAFF
TGTGCCAGCAGCCAAGGGAGCACGAGGACTGAAGCTTTCTTT
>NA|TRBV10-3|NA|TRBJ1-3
CAISRAGAGGNTIYF
TGTGCCATCAGCCGAGCTGGGGCGGGAGGAAACACCATATATTTT
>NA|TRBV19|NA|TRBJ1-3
CASTPPGGGSGNTIYF
TGTGCCAGTACACCCCCCGGGGGGGGCTCTGGAAACACCATATATTTT
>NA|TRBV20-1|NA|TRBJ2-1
CSAREGREQFF
TGCAGTGCTAGAGAAGGGAGAGAGCAGTTCTTC
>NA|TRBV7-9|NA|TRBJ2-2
CSSSHSAGELFF
TGTTCCAGCAGCCACTCGGCCGGGGAGCTGTTTTTT
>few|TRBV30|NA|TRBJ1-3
CAWSVLRSTIYF
TGTGCCTGGAGTGTACTACGGAGCACCATATATTTT
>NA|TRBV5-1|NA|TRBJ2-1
CASSLAFGRVPGLVEQFF
TGCGCCAGCAGCTTGGCTTTCGGGCGGGTCCCCGGTTTGGTTGAGCAGTTCTTC
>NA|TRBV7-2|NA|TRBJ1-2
CASSPGQSYGYTF
TGTGCCAGCAGCCCCGGACAGTCCTATGGCTACACCTTC
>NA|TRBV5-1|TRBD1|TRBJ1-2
CASSNLGTGGGSYTF
TGCGCCAGCAGCAATCTCGGGACAGGGGGAGGTAGCTACACCTTC
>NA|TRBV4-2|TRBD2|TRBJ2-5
CASSQDTSGSRETQYF
TGTGCCAGCAGCCAAGATACTAGCGGGAGTCGGGAGACCCAGTACTTC
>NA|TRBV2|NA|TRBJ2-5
CASSGWIALQETQYF
TGTGCCAGCAGTGGTTGGATAGCCCTCCAAGAGACCCAGTACTTC
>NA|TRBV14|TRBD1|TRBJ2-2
CASSQGQAANTGELFF
TGTGCCAGCAGCCAGGGACAGGCCGCGAACACCGGGGAGCTGTTTTTT
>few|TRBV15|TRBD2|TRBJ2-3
CATSSRLAGQDTQYF
TGTGCCACCAGCTCCCGACTAGCGGGACAAGATACGCAGTATTTT
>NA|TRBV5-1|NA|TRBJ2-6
CASSWVRGTGANVLTF
TGCGCCAGCAGCTGGGTCAGGGGTACGGGGGCCAACGTCCTGACTTTC
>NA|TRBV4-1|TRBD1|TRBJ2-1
CASSRFSQGVSTEQFF
TGCGCCAGCAGCCGGTTCTCACAGGGGGTGTCTACTGAGCAGTTCTTC
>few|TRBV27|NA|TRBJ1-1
CASSPTGIEAFF
TGTGCCAGCAGTCCCACAGGGATTGAAGCTTTCTTT
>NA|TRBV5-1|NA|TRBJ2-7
CASSLAGTYEQYF
TGCGCCAGCAGCTTGGCAGGGACCTACGAGCAGTACTTC
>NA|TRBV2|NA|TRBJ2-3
CASSTSRVTDTQYF
TGTGCCAGCAGTACTAGCAGGGTAACAGATACGCAGTATTTT
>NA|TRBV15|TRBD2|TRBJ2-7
CATSRAGTSASYEQYF
TGTGCCACCAGCAGAGCCGGGACTAGCGCCTCCTACGAGCAGTACTTC
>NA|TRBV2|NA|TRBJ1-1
CASRVQGRGTEAFF
TGTGCCAGCAGAGTGCAGGGGCGGGGGACTGAAGCTTTCTTT
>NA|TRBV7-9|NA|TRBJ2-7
CASSSRYEQYF
TGTGCCAGCAGCTCCAGATACGAGCAGTACTTC
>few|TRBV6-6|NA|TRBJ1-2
CASSPPGYYGYTF
TGTGCCAGCAGTCCCCCGGGTTATTATGGCTACACCTTC
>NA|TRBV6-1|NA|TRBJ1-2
CASMARTPANYGYTF
TGTGCCAGCATGGCCCGGACACCGGCGAACTATGGCTACACCTTC
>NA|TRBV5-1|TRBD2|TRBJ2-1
CASSGGLAGLANNEQFF
TGCGCCAGCAGCGGGGGACTAGCGGGGCTAGCCAACAATGAGCAGTTCTTC
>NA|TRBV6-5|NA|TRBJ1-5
CASRPRLNLQPQHF
TGTGCCAGCAGGCCCCGGTTAAATCTGCAGCCCCAGCATTTT
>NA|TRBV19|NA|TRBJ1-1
CASIREGGTTEAFF
TGTGCCAGTATTAGGGAGGGGGGGACCACTGAAGCTTTCTTT
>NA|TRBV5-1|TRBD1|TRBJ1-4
CASSSAGTGIEKLFF
TGCGCCAGCAGCTCTGCCGGGACAGGGATCGAAAAACTGTTTTTT
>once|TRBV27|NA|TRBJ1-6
CASRVDSRNSYNSPLHF
TGTGCCAGCAGAGTCGACAGCCGCAACTCCTATAATTCACCCCTCCACTTT
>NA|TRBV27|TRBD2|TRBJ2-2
CASSFGSSGRAGELFF
TGTGCCAGCAGTTTCGGGTCTAGCGGGAGGGCCGGGGAGCTGTTTTTT
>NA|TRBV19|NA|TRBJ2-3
CASSGRGTYTDTQYF
TGTGCCAGTAGCGGGCGGGGCACTTACACAGATACGCAGTATTTT
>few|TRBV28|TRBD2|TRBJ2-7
CASSLGGISYEQYF
TGTGCCAGCAGTTTGGGAGGGATCTCCTACGAGCAGTACTTC
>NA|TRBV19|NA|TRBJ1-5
CASSIMGGQPQHF
TGTGCCAGTAGTATAATGGGAGGTCAGCCCCAGCATTTT
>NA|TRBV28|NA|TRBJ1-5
CASSLWDSWQPQHF
TGTGCCAGCAGTTTATGGGACAGCTGGCAGCCCCAGCATTTT
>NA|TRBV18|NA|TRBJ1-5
CASSEGGFDQPQHF
TGTGCCAGCTCAGAAGGGGGTTTCGATCAGCCCCAGCATTTT
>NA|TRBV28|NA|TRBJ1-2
CASWTSYGYTF
TGTGCCAGCTGGACTTCATATGGCTACACCTTC
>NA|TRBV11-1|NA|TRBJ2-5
CASSRTAETQYF
TGTGCCAGCAGCCGGACAGCGGAGACCCAGTACTTC